The next 16 T cell receptor beta chains were all read from a single sample in a study of human T cells and chemical hapten exposure. One entry per CDR3 protein results from TCRdb running MiXCR on the RACE reads. The table has 73,000 or so distinct CDR3 sequences, over 6.5% seen once. As to time point: patch test 2, 6 weeks after DPC sensitization. Treatment denoted: therapeutic diphenylcyclopropenone sensitization with weekly scalp DPC. The sequencing used whole blood, collected in connection with sensitization to the hapten diphenylcyclopropenone (DPC). The receptors stem from a woman in her forties or fifties with alopecia areata. Some clones in this sample may be carry-over from other donors' samples.

This clonotype showed up just a few times. The V and J genes are TRBV24-1 and TRBJ2-3; no firm D call. The length of the CDR3 is 14 residues. CDR1 KGHDR and CDR2 SFDVKD come from the germline V gene. V shed 4 bases and J shed 2 bases, with 9 bases lying between them. CDR3 loop: CATSEGSYTDTQYF. CDR3 bases: TGTGCCACCAGTGAAGGATCATACACAGATACGCAGTATTTT.

The table lists this clonotype with many counts. The genes are TRBV29-1 and TRBJ1-2, with no clear D. The V end was cut by 4 bases, the J end by 8 bases, with 11 bases between. Germline CDR1 SQVTM, CDR2 ANQGSEA. The CDR3 extends over 11 amino acids. CDR3 region: CSVVRSGGYTF. The CDR3 DNA sequence: TGCAGCGTTGTCAGGAGTGGCGGCTACACCTTC.

This clonotype was counted a few times. The rearrangement joins TRBV5-4 to TRBJ1-1, with D unresolved. CDR3 length equals 14 residues. Trimming stripped 4 bases from V and 5 bases from J, with 15 bases between. Germline CDR1 is SGHNT and CDR2 is YYREEE (reference sequence). The CDR3 loop is CASSLIGFSTEAFF. As DNA, the CDR3 is TGTGCCAGCAGCCTGATTGGGTTTTCGACTGAAGCTTTCTTT.

Concerning this clonotype itself: A much larger clone differs from this one at a single base, so this may be a read error. The chain uses TRBV9 and TRBJ2-1; D is unresolved. V lost 0 bases and J lost 14, with 15 bases in between. This CDR3 has 13 amino acids. From germline, CDR1 is SGDLS and CDR2 YYNGEE. Here the CDR3 DNA reads TGTGCCAGCAGCGTAGAGGCAACAACCGAGAAGTTCTTC. Translating gives CASSVEATTEKFF.

The rearrangement joins TRBV7-8 to TRBJ2-7; TRBD2 matches 9 bases. The CDR3 covers 17 residues. The germline gives CDR1 SGHVS, CDR2 FQNEAQ. J lost 6 bases, V lost 0 bases, and 12 bases had no gene match. DNA of the CDR3: TGTGCCAGCAGCTTAGCGTCGCGCGGGGGGGGTTTGGGCGAGCAGTACTTC. Amino acid sequence: CASSLASRGGGLGEQYF.

This clonotype was found many times. CDR3: CASRTSGPYEQYF. CDR3 DNA sequence: TGTGCCAGCAGAACTAGCGGACCCTACGAGCAGTACTTC. The chain recombines TRBV6-1 with TRBJ2-7; TRBD2 matches 8 bases. CDR1 is MNHNS, CDR2 SASEGT, per germline. Trimming took 6 bases from V and 2 from J; bases not matched to a gene: 3. This CDR3 has 13 amino acids.

This clonotype has just a few counts. For the CDR3, the DNA is TGCAGCGTTGCGGCTAGCGGGTACCCGAATACGCAGTATTTT. It codes for CSVAASGYPNTQYF. The chain carries TRBV29-1 and TRBJ2-3, with 8 nucleotides matching TRBD2. The CDR3 runs 14 residues. Losses at the gene ends were 4 bases for V and 7 bases for J; bases not matched to a gene: 10. Germline-derived CDR1 and CDR2 are SQVTM and ANQGSEA.

This sequence joins TRBV6-1 and TRBJ2-4; the D call may be TRBD1 or TRBD2 (5 bases each). The length of the CDR3 is 16 residues. Germline CDR1 MNHNS, CDR2 SASEGT. Deletions cut 4 bases from V and 3 bases from J, with 16 bases between. DNA of the CDR3: TGTGCCAGCAGTGTCCAGTCAGGGAGTGGCAAAAACATTCAGTACTTC. Encoded protein: CASSVQSGSGKNIQYF.

Many counts were recorded for this clonotype. The chain uses TRBV9 and TRBJ2-1; D call uncertain. Germline CDR1 is SGDLS and CDR2 is YYNGEE. V was shortened by 0 bases and J by 10 bases, with 11 bases between the two germline ends. The CDR3 extends over 13 amino acids. CDR3 amino acids: CASSVEATTEQFF. The CDR3 DNA reads TGTGCCAGCAGCGTAGAGGCAACAACCGAGCAGTTCTTC.

This rearrangement joins TRBV3-1 to TRBJ2-7, with D possibly being TRBD2 (6 bases). The germline V and J ends were trimmed by 1 base and 7 bases, with 8 bases remaining between them. Germline lookup yields CDR1 LGHDT and CDR2 YNNKEL (reference sequence). This CDR3 has 12 amino acids. The chain's CDR3 is CASSQGGREQYF. The DNA for the CDR3 is TGTGCCAGCAGCCAAGGAGGGAGGGAGCAGTACTTC.

The rearrangement uses TRBV29-1 and TRBJ2-1, with TRBD2 matching 11 bases. V trimming: 4 bases; J trimming: 7 bases; junction bases outside the gene matches: 3. CDR1 SQVTM and CDR2 ANQGSEA come from the germline V gene. This CDR3 comprises 13 residues. CDR3 coding DNA: TGCAGCGTTGGACTAGCGGGAATAAATGAGCAGTTCTTC. It translates to CSVGLAGINEQFF.

This clonotype was observed many times. The chain joins TRBV29-1 to TRBJ2-1; D is uncertain. Germline lookup yields CDR1 SQVTM and CDR2 ANQGSEA. The CDR3 loop spans 13 amino acids. V lost 4 bases to trimming and J lost 9 bases, with 16 bases between them. CDR3 protein: CSVGTSLRGEQFF. Here the CDR3 DNA reads TGCAGCGTTGGAACGTCCCTCCGCGGTGAGCAGTTCTTC.

This clonotype was observed at least ten times. The V gene is TRBV5-1, the J gene TRBJ2-3; D perhaps matches TRBD2 (5 bases). This CDR3 comprises 14 residues. Germline CDR1 is SGHRS and CDR2 is YFSETQ. Trimming cost V 4 bases and J 0 bases, with 9 bases left between them. This chain's CDR3 is CASSGEISTDTQYF. The CDR3 DNA sequence: TGCGCCAGCAGCGGGGAGATCAGCACAGATACGCAGTATTTT.

A few counts support this clonotype. The J gene is TRBJ2-7, the V gene TRBV11-2; D assignment may be TRBD1 or TRBD2 (7 bases each). The CDR3 extends over 13 amino acids. Germline loops: CDR1 SGHAT, CDR2 FQNNGV. This CDR3 is CATTQGGGPPGYF. CDR3 DNA sequence: TGTGCGACTACTCAGGGAGGGGGCCCGCCAGGGTACTTC. The whole variable domain, filled in from reference TRBV11-2 and TRBJ2-7, reads EAGVAQSPRYKIIEKRQSVAFWCNPISGHATLYWYQQILGQGPKLLIQFQNNGVVDDSQLPKDRFSAERLKGVDSTLKIQPAKLEDSAVYLCATTQGGGPPGYFGPGTRLTVT.

This sequence joins TRBV3-1 and TRBJ1-2, with D unresolved. Trimming pared 0 bases from V and 4 bases from J, leaving 6 bases between. From germline, CDR1 is LGHDT and CDR2 YNNKEL (reference sequence). The CDR3 runs 13 residues. The chain's CDR3 is CASSQDPIYGYTF. The CDR3 DNA reads as TGTGCCAGCAGCCAAGATCCGATCTATGGCTACACCTTC. Combining the CDR3 with reference TRBV3-1 and TRBJ1-2 gives the whole variable domain DTAVSQTPKYLVTQMGNDKSIKCEQNLGHDTMYWYKQDSKKFLKIMFSYNNKELIINETVPNRFSPKSPDKAHLNLHINSLELGDSAVYFCASSQDPIYGYTFGSGTRLTVV.

This clonotype was counted many times. The genes are TRBV20-1 and TRBJ1-1; D is uncertain. V was shortened by 0 bases and J by 8 bases, with 7 bases between the two germline ends. The germline V gene encodes CDR1 DFQATT and CDR2 SNEGSKA (reference sequence). The CDR3 spans 11 residues. The DNA for the CDR3 is TGCAGTGCTAGAGATGAACAGGAAGCTTTCTTT. Its protein product is CSARDEQEAFF.